A selection of T cell receptor beta chains follows, all from one sample in a study of regulatory dendritic cells for organ transplantation. Their target antigens are unknown. This table comes from immunoSEQ multiplex PCR, and its TCRdb copy is limited to in-frame clones, with some not included. The sample consists of about 20,000 clones, roughly 87% of them appearing once. The sample taken for sequencing was naive CD4+ T cells from blood cultured with dendritic cells. These receptors originate from a human donor in good health. Each CDR3 is given with its conserved first and last residue.

v_call	j_call	cdr3_aa
TRBV7-9	TRBJ2-1	CASSPHRSRSYNEQFF
TRBV28	TRBJ2-7	CASSLPGYEQYF
TRBV10-1	TRBJ1-2	CASRKGGYTF
TRBV7-2	TRBJ1-2	CASSLGQWMGYTF
TRBV5-1	TRBJ2-5	CASSFEPTPQETQYF
TRBV30	TRBJ2-5	CAWSLGLGGPETQYF
TRBV4-1	TRBJ2-3	CASSLRQGKSPDTQYF
TRBV4-2	TRBJ2-5	CASSQEKTSGQETQYF
TRBV9	TRBJ1-3	CASSSQQGYGGNTIYF
TRBV4-3	TRBJ2-1	CASSQDGDRVREQFF
TRBV7-3	TRBJ2-5	CASSLTPPGGAQYF
TRBV7-6	TRBJ2-6	CASSLVYNSGANVLTF
TRBV2	TRBJ1-5	CASTWNGDQPQHF
TRBV27	TRBJ2-7	CASSTGLAGGPVGEQYF
TRBV19	TRBJ1-5	CASSLTGNINQPQHF
TRBV15	TRBJ2-1	CATRERGLADYNEQFF
TRBV6-5	TRBJ1-2	CASSPREGSYGYTF
TRBV20-1	TRBJ1-2	CSPSKQNGYTF
TRBV5-1	TRBJ2-2	CASSLLANTGELFF
TRBV9	TRBJ2-2	CASSGPGLAGGGAGELFF
TRBV7-2	TRBJ2-1	CASSFLPRRGGDEQFF
TRBV5-4	TRBJ2-7	CASSHPGTAAYEQYF
TRBV7-9	TRBJ2-1	CASSQRGDSYNEQFF
TRBV4-3	TRBJ2-7	CASSQHRLAEYEQYF
TRBV15	TRBJ1-2	CATSRESGTRLYGYTF
TRBV7-9	TRBJ2-6	CASSLSMSSGANVLTF
TRBV7-3	TRBJ1-2	CASSSSGIGYGYTF
TRBV7-2	TRBJ1-1	CASSLYTDIGAGTEAFF
TRBV27	TRBJ2-5	CASSLNFQETQYF
TRBV30	TRBJ1-6	CAWSVSRANSPLHF
TRBV18	TRBJ1-1	CASSLGQGGNTEAFF
TRBV7-2	TRBJ2-7	CASSLDRGYSYEQYF
TRBV6-6	TRBJ1-6	CASSQTGKTNSPLHF
TRBV7-2	TRBJ2-1	CASSLVYGPTSGTKQFF
TRBV18	TRBJ2-3	CASSPPGDTQYF
TRBV4-3	TRBJ2-3	CASSQGRGGHTDTQYF
TRBV7-2	TRBJ2-7	CASSPDPSGYEQYF
TRBV5-6	TRBJ1-3	CASSRSPGAPGNTIYF
TRBV30	TRBJ2-1	CAWAGIVEQFF
TRBV14	TRBJ2-7	CASSRRTGSYEQYF
TRBV7-3	TRBJ2-7	CASSLGLIRDSSYEQYF